This TCR beta chain originates from a study of blood T cell repertoires in COVID-19 (dated by TCRdb to 2018 to 2020). With respect to the entire study: Samples from collaborators originated in the United States, Italy and Spain and spanned both the acute and convalescent phases of COVID-19. The material from the prospective study consisted of cDNA or gDNA derived from T cells, B-cell-depleted T cells, or PBMCs. Subjects who had been exposed to COVID-19, were actively infected with it, or had recovered from it provided the deeply sampled blood TCRbeta repertoires that made up the dataset. The repertoires were made available in a free public database intended to serve as a resource for research on the immune response to SARS-CoV-2. Samples were obtained from the ongoing ImmuneRACE study (first 160 participants) and from some 1,200 subjects provided by 6 global collaborators. Sample metadata almost always included a de-identified subject ID, COVID-19 status, age in years and sex. HLA class I and class II types, where available, came from metadata supplied by the sample provider rather than from assay-based typing. On the study overall, not on this receptor specifically: How much clinical and demographic metadata was included differed by source and by participant, and the metadata was provided uncurated.

As to this clone: The clone's antigen remains unknown. No base-level quality is on record; no much larger clone is a single base apart.

The junction shows trimming of 5 bases on V and 3 bases on J, and the gene matches do not reach 9 bases of it. The cysteine opens and the phenylalanine closes a CDR3 of 16 amino acids. Just CDR3 DNA is preserved here, 48 bases in frame from base 1. The germline V gene (reference sequence) provides CDR1 SEHNR and CDR2 FQNEAQ. The collaborating institutions used their own protocols to collect whole blood in K2EDTA tubes. Collaborator samples were shipped for TCRbeta analysis as frozen whole blood, isolated PBMCs, or DNA extracted from either sample type. TCRbeta CDR3 regions were amplified from genomic DNA by means of the immunoSEQ Assay, a bias-controlled multiplex PCR. Turning to the authors' computational methods: The number of nucleated cells in each sample was estimated from the amplification of reference gene primers within the assay. To quantify the absolute abundance of each unique TCRbeta CDR3 rearrangement, sequence reads were collapsed and filtered. For each sample, productive Simpson clonality was calculated as the square root of Simpson's diversity index over productive rearrangements. In TCRdb, the immuneACCESS table is reduced to in-frame sequences with V and J assigned. These tables do not hold every clone; where another copy was compared, an unresolved V gene accounts for under half, and the others remain unexplained. D and trimming come from the DNA, and the V and J calls and clone size come from that table. This sample lists under 35,000 clones; 70% to 90% were detected once. 5% to 6.5% of the sample lies in the top ten.

This clonotype was sampled from a human donor in a cohort sampled during active COVID-19. Sequenced input: peripheral blood. The chain uses TRBV7-9 and TRBJ2-3, with 9 central nucleotides matching TRBD2. Here is the DNA: TGTGCCAGCAGCGACCCGGGACTAGCTATGACAGATACGCAGTATTTT. Its translation is CASSDPGLAMTDTQYF.